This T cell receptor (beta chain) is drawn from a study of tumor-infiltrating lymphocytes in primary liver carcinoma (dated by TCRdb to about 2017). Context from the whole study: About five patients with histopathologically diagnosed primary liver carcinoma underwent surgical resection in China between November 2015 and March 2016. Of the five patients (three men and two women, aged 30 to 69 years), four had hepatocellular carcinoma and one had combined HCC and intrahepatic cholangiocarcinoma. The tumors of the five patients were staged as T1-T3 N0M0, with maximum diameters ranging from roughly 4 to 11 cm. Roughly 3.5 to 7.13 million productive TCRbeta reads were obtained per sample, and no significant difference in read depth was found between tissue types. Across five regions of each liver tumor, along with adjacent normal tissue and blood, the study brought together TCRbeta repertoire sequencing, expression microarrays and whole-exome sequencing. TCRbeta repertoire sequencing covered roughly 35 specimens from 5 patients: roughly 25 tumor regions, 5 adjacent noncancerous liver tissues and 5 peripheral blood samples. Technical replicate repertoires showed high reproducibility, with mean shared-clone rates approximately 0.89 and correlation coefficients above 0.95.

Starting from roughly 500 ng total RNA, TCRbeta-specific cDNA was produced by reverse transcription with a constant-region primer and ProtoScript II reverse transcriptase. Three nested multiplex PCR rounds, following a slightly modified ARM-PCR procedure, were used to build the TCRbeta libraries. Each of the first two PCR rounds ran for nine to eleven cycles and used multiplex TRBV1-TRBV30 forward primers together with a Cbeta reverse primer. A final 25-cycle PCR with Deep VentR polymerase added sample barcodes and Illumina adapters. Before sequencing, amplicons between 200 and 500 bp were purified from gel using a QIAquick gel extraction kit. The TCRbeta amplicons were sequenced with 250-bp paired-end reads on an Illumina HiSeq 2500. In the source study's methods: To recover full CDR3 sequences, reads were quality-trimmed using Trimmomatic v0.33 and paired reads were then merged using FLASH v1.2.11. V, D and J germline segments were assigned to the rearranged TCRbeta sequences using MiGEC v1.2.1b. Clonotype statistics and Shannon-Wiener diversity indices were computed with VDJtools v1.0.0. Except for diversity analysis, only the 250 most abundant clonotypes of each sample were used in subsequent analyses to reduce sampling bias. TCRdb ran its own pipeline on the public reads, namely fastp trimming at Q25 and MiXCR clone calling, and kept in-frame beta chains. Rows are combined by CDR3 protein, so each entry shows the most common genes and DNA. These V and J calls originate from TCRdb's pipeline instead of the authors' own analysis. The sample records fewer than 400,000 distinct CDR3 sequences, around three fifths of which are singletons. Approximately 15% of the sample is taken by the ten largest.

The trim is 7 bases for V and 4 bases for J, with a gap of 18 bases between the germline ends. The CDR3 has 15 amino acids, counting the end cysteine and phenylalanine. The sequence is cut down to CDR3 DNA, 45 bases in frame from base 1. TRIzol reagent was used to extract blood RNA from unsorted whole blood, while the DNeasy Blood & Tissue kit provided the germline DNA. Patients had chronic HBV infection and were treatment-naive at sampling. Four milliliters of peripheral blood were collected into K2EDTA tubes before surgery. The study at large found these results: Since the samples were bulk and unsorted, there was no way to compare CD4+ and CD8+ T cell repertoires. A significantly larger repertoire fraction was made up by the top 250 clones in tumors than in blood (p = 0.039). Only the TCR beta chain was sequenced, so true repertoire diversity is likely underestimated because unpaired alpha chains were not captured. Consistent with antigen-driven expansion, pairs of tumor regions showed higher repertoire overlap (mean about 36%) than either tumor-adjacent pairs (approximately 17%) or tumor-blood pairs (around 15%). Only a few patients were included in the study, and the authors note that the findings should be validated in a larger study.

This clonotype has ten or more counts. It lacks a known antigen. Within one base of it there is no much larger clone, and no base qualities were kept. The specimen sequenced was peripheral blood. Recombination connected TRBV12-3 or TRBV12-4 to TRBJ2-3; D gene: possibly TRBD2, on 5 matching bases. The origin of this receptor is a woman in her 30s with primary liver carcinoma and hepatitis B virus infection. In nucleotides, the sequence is TGTGCCAGCAAGTGGTCGACGGGGTTGGCAGATACGCAGTATTTT. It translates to CASKWSTGLADTQYF.